This TCR beta chain was captured by sequencing in a study of human T cells and chemical hapten exposure. About the research overall: Sensitization applied 2% DPC to about 2 cm by about 2 cm of upper inner arm skin.

This clonotype was counted ten times or more. Its antigen is not identified. CDR1 is KGHSH, CDR2 LQKENI, per germline. The junction had 7 bases not matched to a gene; V was cut back by 5 bases and J by 3 bases. The CDR3 runs to 15 residues. TCRdb fed the RACE reads into MiXCR, producing one record per CDR3 protein. The sample has tens of thousands of distinct CDR3 sequences; over 9% are singletons. Time point specified: patch test 2, 6 weeks after DPC sensitization. This sample's treatment: therapeutic diphenylcyclopropenone sensitization with weekly scalp DPC. Overall study results and limits: Large CDR3 similarity clusters arose significantly more often from expanded TCRs than from controls. Following DPC sensitization, TCRs present above 1 in 1000 frequency showed no change. The study found that PT1 expanded TCR counts correlated positively with patch test score.

This material consisted of whole blood, taken in connection with sensitization to the hapten diphenylcyclopropenone (DPC). The V gene is TRBV18, the J gene TRBJ1-5; 7 nucleotides agree with TRBD1. The sequence was collected from a woman in her forties or fifties with alopecia areata. Some clones in this sample may be carry-over from other donors' samples. The CDR3, as DNA: TGTGCCAGCTCAAGGGAGGGACAGAACAATCAGCCCCAGCATTTT. It specifies CASSREGQNNQPQHF.